These 23 T cell receptor beta chains were sequenced from one sample in a study of blood T cell repertoires in COVID-19 (dated by TCRdb to about 2020). Preparation of the library involved the immunoSEQ multiplex PCR assay. TCRdb's version of the immuneACCESS table is confined to in-frame rearrangements and falls short of the full clone set. An unresolved V gene accounts for under half of the shortfall where checked; the remainder is of unknown origin. Counted in this sample were approximately 200,000 clones; roughly 86% of them appeared once. Under 3% of the sample lies in the top ten. Sequences were obtained from peripheral blood. Receptor source: a woman in her twenties or thirties with active or convalescent COVID-19.

The J gene is TRBJ2-7, the V gene TRBV19, with 8 bases fitting TRBD2. With V trimmed by 11 bases and J by 5 bases, 5 bases remained unmatched. Germline CDR1 is LNHDA and CDR2 is SQIVND (reference sequence). CDR3 length: 11 residues. The DNA for the CDR3 is TGTGCCTCCGGGAGGGACGACGAGCAGTACTTC. This sequence encodes CASGRDDEQYF.

A word on this clone: Other DNA variants within this sample encode the same CDR3. The rearrangement links TRBV6-5 to TRBJ2-7; 8 nucleotides agree with TRBD1. V dropped 8 bases and J dropped 7; count of bases not matched to a gene: 10. This CDR3 region has 13 residues. Per germline, CDR1 MNHEY and CDR2 SVGAGI. The CDR3 here is CASSGQGAGEQYF. As DNA, the CDR3 is TGTGCCAGCTCAGGCCAGGGGGCGGGGGAGCAGTACTTC.

The chain has TRBV27 and TRBJ1-6, with D possibly being TRBD1 (5 bases). V was trimmed by 7 bases and J by 9 bases, leaving 19 bases between them. Germline-derived CDR1 and CDR2 are MNHEY and SMNVEV (reference sequence). This CDR3 spans 15 amino acids. The CDR3 DNA is TGTGCCAGCAATCCCCTTGACAGTCGGAGTTCACCCCTCCACTTT. It is translated as CASNPLDSRSSPLHF.

This chain joins TRBV6-2 or TRBV6-3 and TRBJ1-1, with 12 nucleotides matching TRBD1. Unmatched junction bases numbered 7, after V lost 5 bases and J lost 6 bases. The CDR3 loop spans 15 amino acids. Germline assignment: CDR1 MNHEY and CDR2 SVGEGT. CDR3 loop: CASSNPGTGGSEAFF. CDR3 in DNA: TGTGCCAGCAGTAATCCCGGGACAGGGGGCTCTGAAGCTTTCTTT.

V is TRBV5-1 and J is TRBJ2-1; 12 bases map to TRBD1. After removal of 3 bases from V and 8 bases from J, the junction contained 6 bases not matched to a gene. The length of the CDR3 is 15 residues. CDR1 and CDR2 (germline): SGHRS, YFSETQ. CDR3 nucleotide sequence: TGCGCCAGCAGCTCGGGACAGGGGGCGAACTATGAGCAGTTCTTC. This codes for CASSSGQGANYEQFF.

The chain is built from TRBV27 and TRBJ1-2, with 8 positions matching TRBD1. Per the germline V gene, CDR1 is MNHEY and CDR2 is SMNVEV (reference sequence). J gave up 4 bases and V 5 bases, and 9 bases lay outside the gene matches. There are 15 residues in the CDR3. This CDR3 reads CASSLGQGDFYGYTF. Written as DNA, the CDR3 is TGTGCCAGCAGTCTCGGACAGGGAGATTTCTATGGCTACACCTTC.

The chain has TRBV19 and TRBJ1-3, with 8 positions matching TRBD1. The CDR3 sequence is 16 residues long. The germline V gene has CDR1 LNHDA and CDR2 SQIVND (reference sequence). V dropped 4 bases and J dropped 4; count of bases not matched to a gene: 9. In nucleotides, the CDR3 is TGTGCCAGTAGTAGCGGACAGGGAGGGGACGGAAACACCATATATTTT. Translating gives CASSSGQGGDGNTIYF.

The genes are TRBV6-6 and TRBJ1-6; D call uncertain. In germline, CDR1 is MNHNY, CDR2 SVGAGI (reference sequence). V lost 7 bases and J 7 bases, leaving 17 bases between the germline ends. This CDR3 contains 15 residues. The CDR3 loop is CASNQDLTGNSPLHF. For the CDR3, the DNA is TGTGCCAGCAACCAGGACTTAACGGGGAATTCACCCCTCCACTTT.

The V call is TRBV6-1, the J call TRBJ2-5; D unresolved. CDR1 MNHNS and CDR2 SASEGT come from the germline V gene. The CDR3 consists of 15 residues. Trimming cost V 3 bases and J 5 bases, with 16 bases left between them. CDR3 sequence: CASSEGTTPRETQYF. The CDR3 DNA reads TGTGCCAGCAGTGAGGGTACTACACCGAGGGAGACCCAGTACTTC.

This sequence joins TRBV27 and TRBJ1-2; possible D gene TRBD1, 6 bases. Germline CDR1 and CDR2: MNHEY and SMNVEV (reference sequence). The V end was cut by 3 bases, the J end by 7 bases, with 15 bases between. CDR3 length equals 14 residues. The CDR3 nucleotides read TGTGCCAGCAGTTTGCGGCTGGGGGCGGGTGGCTACACCTTC. It is translated as CASSLRLGAGGYTF.

This chain links TRBV2 with TRBJ1-2, with a tentative D call TRBD1 (5 bases). The CDR3 covers 14 residues. Per the germline V gene, CDR1 is SNHLY and CDR2 is FYNNEI. Trimming took off 7 bases at V and 2 bases at J, with 14 bases between the two ends. CDR3 sequence (DNA): TGTGCCAGCACCAAAGGGGCAGGCAACTATGGCTACACCTTC. As protein: CASTKGAGNYGYTF.

The chain is built from TRBV10-2 and TRBJ1-2; 9 nucleotides agree with TRBD1. The germline CDR1 and CDR2 sequences are WSHSY and SAAADI. The CDR3 is 15 amino acids. Unmatched junction bases numbered 12, after V lost 6 bases and J lost 7 bases. The chain's CDR3 is CASSPQTGGGGGYTF. The CDR3 coding sequence is TGCGCCAGCAGCCCCCAGACAGGGGGAGGGGGTGGCTACACCTTC.

This sequence joins TRBV27 and TRBJ1-1; possible D gene TRBD1, 6 bases. The germline CDR1 and CDR2 sequences are MNHEY and SMNVEV (reference sequence). V lost 4 bases to trimming and J lost 0 bases, with 9 bases between them. The CDR3 length is 14 residues. CDR3 DNA sequence: TGTGCCAGCAGTTCGACAGGCCTGAACACTGAAGCTTTCTTT. Its protein is CASSSTGLNTEAFF.

The J gene is TRBJ2-1, the V gene TRBV5-4, with D tentatively TRBD1 (6 bases). V was pared by 4 bases and J by 6 bases, with 26 bases between. CDR3 length equals 18 residues. In germline, CDR1 is SGHNT, CDR2 YYREEE (reference sequence). Written as DNA, the CDR3 is TGTGCCAGCAGCCTCCTGGGGGACACTTCCAAACCAGGCAATGAGCAGTTCTTC. Translating gives CASSLLGDTSKPGNEQFF. Full variable domain (remainder filled in from reference TRBV5-4 and TRBJ2-1): ETGVTQSPTHLIKTRGQQVTLRCSSQSGHNTVSWYQQALGQGPQFIFQYYREEENGRGNFPPRFSGLQFPNYSSELNVNALELDDSALYLCASSLLGDTSKPGNEQFFGPGTRLTVL.

The chain carries TRBV20-1 and TRBJ2-1, with D unresolved. Germline values: CDR1 DFQATT, CDR2 SNEGSKA (reference sequence). This CDR3 is built from 11 residues. The V gene lost 6 bases and the J gene lost 5 bases, with 8 bases spanning the gap. CDR3 sequence: CSATQHNEQFF. CDR3 DNA sequence: TGCAGTGCCACTCAACACAATGAGCAGTTCTTC.

V is TRBV2 and J is TRBJ2-5, with D hard to call. V was cut by 4 bases and J by 4 bases, with 4 bases left in between. CDR1 is SNHLY and CDR2 is FYNNEI in the germline V gene. The CDR3 runs to 11 residues. DNA for the CDR3: TGTGCCAGCAGTGGGAGAGAGACCCAGTACTTC. The encoded protein is CASSGRETQYF.

CDR3 nucleotide sequence: TGCGCCAGCAGCTTTGAGGTCACCTACGAGCAGTACTTC. Residues: CASSFEVTYEQYF. The J gene is TRBJ2-7, the V gene TRBV5-1; no firm D call. Trimming pared 2 bases from V and 2 bases from J, leaving 8 bases between. Germline CDR1 and CDR2: SGHRS and YFSETQ. CDR3 length: 13 amino acids.

This clone was recorded many times. CDR3 sequence (DNA): TGTGCCAGCTCACCACCGACACAGGCTGCTAATTCACCCCTCCACTTT. It specifies CASSPPTQAANSPLHF. The chain has TRBV18 and TRBJ1-6, with D tentatively TRBD1 (5 bases). V was shortened by 0 bases and J by 6 bases, with 12 bases between the two germline ends. The length of the CDR3 is 16 residues. CDR1 is KGHSH and CDR2 is LQKENI in the germline V gene.

The V call is TRBV18, the J call TRBJ1-1, with TRBD1 identical over 7 bases. J lost 1 base, V lost 7 bases, and 3 bases had no gene match. This CDR3 comprises 13 residues. CDR1 KGHSH and CDR2 LQKENI come from the germline V gene. The CDR3 DNA sequence: TGTGCCAGCTTGGGACAGAGGAACACTGAAGCTTTCTTT. This sequence encodes CASLGQRNTEAFF.

The rearrangement uses TRBV14 and TRBJ1-4; D ambiguous. From germline, CDR1 is SGHDN and CDR2 FVKESK. The CDR3 covers 13 residues. Trimming took off 0 bases at V and 8 bases at J, with 7 bases between the two ends. The CDR3 sequence is CASSQDLGEKLFF. DNA of the CDR3: TGTGCCAGCAGCCAAGATCTAGGCGAAAAACTGTTTTTT.

The rearrangement joins TRBV28 to TRBJ2-5; 7 bases agree with TRBD2. The CDR3 has 13 amino acids. Per germline, CDR1 MDHEN and CDR2 SYDVKM. V gave up 8 bases and J gave up 2 bases; unmatched junction bases: 5. CDR3 nucleotides: TGTGCCAGCGGGGGGGGATGGCAAGAGACCCAGTACTTC. Encoded protein: CASGGGWQETQYF.

The rearrangement joins TRBV5-5 to TRBJ1-2; TRBD1 is a possible D gene (5 bases). CDR1 SGHKS and CDR2 YYEKEE come from the germline V gene (reference sequence). CDR3 length equals 18 residues. The V end was cut by 0 bases, the J end by 0 bases, with 18 bases between. The chain's CDR3 is CASSLALGPATSNYGYTF. The CDR3 DNA follows: TGTGCCAGCAGCTTGGCGTTGGGGCCCGCCACTTCTAACTATGGCTACACCTTC.

The V call is TRBV9, the J call TRBJ2-1; 12 bases are a match to TRBD2. The V segment lost 0 bases and the J segment 8 bases; nucleotides outside the gene matches: 9. CDR1 is SGDLS and CDR2 is YYNGEE in the germline V gene. There are 17 residues in the CDR3. This chain's CDR3 is CASSVGSSGGAGYEQFF. In DNA, the CDR3 is TGTGCCAGCAGCGTAGGGTCTAGCGGGGGGGCTGGCTATGAGCAGTTCTTC.